Listed below are T cell receptor beta chains from one sample, sequenced in a study of blood T cell repertoires in COVID-19. TCRdb's table, derived via immunoSEQ multiplex PCR, lists solely in-frame clones and lacks some. The top ten hold roughly 0.25% of the sample, which has about 670,000 clones, around 89% seen once. The source material was peripheral blood. The receptors originated from a woman in her late teens or twenties with acute or convalescent COVID-19. The CDR3 runs from the conserved cysteine through the conserved F or W. D genes are given only for firm matches. Size is stated for part of the rows, as once, few or many counts, or as a class when the clone is expanded.

len: 16; abundance: -; v_gene: TRBV5-1; d_gene: -; j_gene: TRBJ1-3; CDR3aa: CASSLDTRGPGNTIYF; CDR3nt: TGCGCCAGCAGCTTGGATACCAGGGGCCCTGGAAACACCATATATTTT
len: 16; abundance: -; v_gene: TRBV7-2; d_gene: -; j_gene: TRBJ2-2; CDR3aa: CASSLGGAPPTGELFF; CDR3nt: TGTGCCAGCAGCTTAGGGGGCGCCCCCCCGACCGGGGAGCTGTTTTTT
len: 17; abundance: -; v_gene: TRBV24-1; d_gene: -; j_gene: TRBJ1-2; CDR3aa: CATTKGGTECPNYGYTF; CDR3nt: TGTGCCACCACAAAGGGGGGGACGGAGTGCCCTAACTATGGCTACACCTTC
len: 13; abundance: few; v_gene: TRBV18; d_gene: -; j_gene: TRBJ1-1; CDR3aa: CASSPASGIQAFF; CDR3nt: TGTGCCAGCTCACCTGCATCCGGGATCCAAGCTTTCTTT
len: 13; abundance: once; v_gene: TRBV12-3/TRBV12-4; d_gene: -; j_gene: TRBJ1-2; CDR3aa: CASGFGGDYGYTF; CDR3nt: TGTGCCAGCGGGTTCGGGGGAGACTATGGCTACACCTTC
len: 18; abundance: -; v_gene: TRBV4-1; d_gene: TRBD2; j_gene: TRBJ2-3; CDR3aa: CASSQGAVRGGRTDTQYF; CDR3nt: TGCGCCAGCAGCCAAGGGGCAGTGCGGGGGGGCCGCACAGATACGCAGTATTTT
len: 15; abundance: -; v_gene: TRBV7-9; d_gene: -; j_gene: TRBJ2-3; CDR3aa: CASSLLFPSTDTQYF; CDR3nt: TGTGCCAGCAGCTTATTGTTTCCTAGCACAGATACGCAGTATTTT
len: 12; abundance: -; v_gene: TRBV12-3/TRBV12-4; d_gene: -; j_gene: TRBJ2-2; CDR3aa: CASSAQGWELFF; CDR3nt: TGTGCCAGCAGTGCACAGGGTTGGGAGCTGTTTTTT
len: 15; abundance: once; v_gene: TRBV19; d_gene: TRBD1; j_gene: TRBJ1-2; CDR3aa: CASTPGTGPNYGYTF; CDR3nt: TGTGCCAGTACTCCCGGGACAGGGCCAAACTATGGCTACACCTTC
len: 16; abundance: -; v_gene: TRBV5-1; d_gene: TRBD2; j_gene: TRBJ2-7; CDR3aa: CASSLALTSGGDEQYF; CDR3nt: TGCGCCAGCAGCTTGGCCTTGACTAGCGGGGGGGACGAGCAGTACTTC
len: 17; abundance: -; v_gene: TRBV28; d_gene: TRBD1; j_gene: TRBJ1-1; CDR3aa: CASRGFGTELFQGEAFF; CDR3nt: TGTGCCAGCAGGGGCTTCGGGACAGAGCTATTTCAAGGTGAAGCTTTCTTT
len: 13; abundance: few; v_gene: TRBV27; d_gene: -; j_gene: TRBJ1-1; CDR3aa: CASSLKRSTEAFF; CDR3nt: TGTGCCAGCAGTTTGAAGAGATCCACTGAAGCTTTCTTT
len: 14; abundance: few; v_gene: TRBV10-2; d_gene: TRBD1; j_gene: TRBJ2-7; CDR3aa: CASGSGQASYEQYF; CDR3nt: TGCGCCAGCGGCTCGGGACAGGCCTCCTACGAGCAGTACTTC
len: 15; abundance: -; v_gene: TRBV18; d_gene: -; j_gene: TRBJ1-1; CDR3aa: CASSRESVSPAEAFF; CDR3nt: TGTGCCAGCTCACGCGAGTCTGTTTCCCCCGCTGAAGCTTTCTTT
len: 12; abundance: -; v_gene: TRBV6-5; d_gene: TRBD1; j_gene: TRBJ1-2; CDR3aa: CASTWDRVLYTF; CDR3nt: TGTGCCAGCACCTGGGACAGGGTGCTCTACACCTTC
len: 16; abundance: -; v_gene: TRBV4-1; d_gene: TRBD2; j_gene: TRBJ2-4; CDR3aa: CASRSSSGGAGNIQYF; CDR3nt: TGCGCCAGCAGGTCCTCTAGCGGGGGAGCCGGAAACATTCAGTACTTC
len: 15; abundance: -; v_gene: TRBV10-1; d_gene: TRBD1; j_gene: TRBJ1-1; CDR3aa: CASSEWTGVGTEAFF; CDR3nt: TGCGCCAGCAGTGAGTGGACAGGGGTTGGAACTGAAGCTTTCTTT
len: 13; abundance: -; v_gene: TRBV25-1; d_gene: -; j_gene: TRBJ1-2; CDR3aa: CASSEKGMGGYTF; CDR3nt: TGTGCCAGCAGTGAAAAGGGGATGGGTGGCTACACCTTC
len: 11; abundance: -; v_gene: TRBV30; d_gene: -; j_gene: TRBJ1-1; CDR3aa: CASKEWGEAFF; CDR3nt: TGTGCCTCCAAGGAATGGGGCGAAGCTTTCTTT
len: 17; abundance: -; v_gene: TRBV24-1; d_gene: -; j_gene: TRBJ1-5; CDR3aa: CATSDSRGGVGNQPQHF; CDR3nt: TGTGCCACCAGTGATTCGCGGGGAGGGGTGGGGAATCAGCCCCAGCATTTT
len: 15; abundance: -; v_gene: TRBV6-5; d_gene: TRBD1; j_gene: TRBJ1-4; CDR3aa: CASRRQGAWREKLFF; CDR3nt: TGTGCCAGCAGGCGACAGGGGGCCTGGAGAGAAAAACTGTTTTTT
len: 15; abundance: -; v_gene: TRBV20-1; d_gene: TRBD1; j_gene: TRBJ1-2; CDR3aa: CSASEGETGVNGYTF; CDR3nt: TGCAGTGCTAGTGAAGGAGAGACAGGGGTTAATGGCTACACCTTC
len: 13; abundance: -; v_gene: TRBV3-1/TRBV3-2; d_gene: TRBD1; j_gene: TRBJ1-1; CDR3aa: CASSQPGGTEAFF; CDR3nt: TGTGCCAGCAGCCAGCCAGGGGGTACTGAAGCTTTCTTT
len: 15; abundance: -; v_gene: TRBV7-3; d_gene: -; j_gene: TRBJ1-6; CDR3aa: CASSKSVGGPSPLHF; CDR3nt: TGTGCCAGCAGCAAGAGCGTAGGGGGACCCTCACCCCTCCACTTT
len: 16; abundance: -; v_gene: TRBV5-6; d_gene: TRBD1; j_gene: TRBJ1-2; CDR3aa: CASSLELKTGPGGYTF; CDR3nt: TGTGCCAGCAGCTTGGAACTCAAGACAGGGCCTGGTGGCTACACCTTC
len: 12; abundance: -; v_gene: TRBV29-1; d_gene: TRBD1; j_gene: TRBJ1-1; CDR3aa: CSVMTGATEAFF; CDR3nt: TGCAGCGTTATGACAGGGGCCACTGAAGCTTTCTTT
len: 15; abundance: -; v_gene: TRBV4-1; d_gene: -; j_gene: TRBJ2-7; CDR3aa: CASSRTLAYAYEQYF; CDR3nt: TGCGCCAGCAGCCGCACCTTGGCATATGCCTACGAGCAGTACTTC
len: 11; abundance: -; v_gene: TRBV6-2/TRBV6-3; d_gene: -; j_gene: TRBJ1-2; CDR3aa: CASSPSGGYTF; CDR3nt: TGTGCCAGCAGCCCCTCCGGGGGCTACACCTTC
len: 12; abundance: once; v_gene: TRBV30; d_gene: -; j_gene: TRBJ1-2; CDR3aa: CAWTAGNYGYTF; CDR3nt: TGTGCCTGGACGGCCGGGAACTATGGCTACACCTTC
len: 13; abundance: -; v_gene: TRBV28; d_gene: -; j_gene: TRBJ2-1; CDR3aa: CASSPSLANEQFF; CDR3nt: TGTGCCAGCAGCCCCTCCCTAGCAAATGAGCAGTTCTTC
len: 14; abundance: -; v_gene: TRBV5-5; d_gene: -; j_gene: TRBJ1-2; CDR3aa: CASSLSRVYYGYTF; CDR3nt: TGTGCCAGCAGCTTGTCCAGGGTATACTATGGCTACACCTTC
len: 16; abundance: few; v_gene: TRBV27; d_gene: -; j_gene: TRBJ2-7; CDR3aa: CASQPIGRAWSYEQYF; CDR3nt: TGTGCCAGCCAGCCAATAGGCAGGGCCTGGTCCTACGAGCAGTACTTC
len: 14; abundance: -; v_gene: TRBV13; d_gene: -; j_gene: TRBJ2-7; CDR3aa: CASAPIRGGYEQYF; CDR3nt: TGTGCCAGCGCCCCCATCAGGGGTGGCTACGAGCAGTACTTC